The 15 T cell receptor beta chains given below trace back to one sample, sequenced in a study of shared clonotypes between healthy human individuals. The method was immunoSEQ multiplex PCR; TCRdb's version includes in-frame clones alone and lacks a portion of them. This table holds about 2.3 million clones, about 92% found once. Sequenced sample: naive CD4+ T cells from PBMCs. Subset indicated: CD45RA+ positively selected. These receptors all stem from a man aged 18 to 29 in good health. Some clones in this sample may be carry-over from other donors' samples.

V is TRBV4-1 and J is TRBJ2-3; 9 bases agree with TRBD2. Per the germline V gene, CDR1 is MGHRA and CDR2 is YSYEKL. V shed 1 base and J 4 bases; nucleotides not matched to a gene: 6. CDR3 length equals 16 residues. CDR3 residues: CASSQGVAGAADTQYF. The CDR3 nucleotides are TGCGCCAGCAGCCAAGGGGTAGCGGGAGCGGCAGATACGCAGTATTTT.

The CDR3, as DNA: TGTGCCAGCAGCTTGGTCTCCTACGAGCAGTACTTC. This translates into CASSLVSYEQYF. J is TRBJ2-7 and V is TRBV5-8; D not certain. Germline V gene lookup returns CDR1 SGHTS and CDR2 YDEGEE. CDR3 length: 12 residues. V gave up 0 bases and J gave up 0 bases, with 1 base separating them.

The chain uses TRBV4-2 and TRBJ2-7, with 14 bases identical to TRBD2. V trimming: 4 bases; J trimming: 1 base; junction bases outside the gene matches: 6. Germline CDR1 and CDR2: LGHNA and YNFKEQ. CDR3 length: 17 residues. The CDR3 loop is CASSPRLAGGLSYEQYF. The CDR3, as DNA: TGTGCCAGCAGCCCAAGACTAGCGGGAGGGTTATCCTACGAGCAGTACTTC.

The V call is TRBV9, the J call TRBJ1-2; D is undetermined. Germline V gene lookup returns CDR1 SGDLS and CDR2 YYNGEE. There are 15 residues in the CDR3. The ends were cut back, 2 bases at V and 3 bases at J, with 14 bases in the middle. CDR3 sequence (DNA): TGTGCCAGCAGCGTCGCCCAAGCAGGCCACTATGGCTACACCTTC. Translation: CASSVAQAGHYGYTF.

V is TRBV5-1 and J is TRBJ2-5; TRBD1 is a possible D gene (6 bases). CDR1 and CDR2 (germline): SGHRS, YFSETQ. This CDR3 has 16 residues. The V and J ends lost 4 bases and 7 bases respectively, with 23 bases between them. The CDR3: CASSQRSGETSGTQYF. CDR3 DNA sequence: TGCGCCAGCAGCCAGCGGTCAGGGGAGACTTCGGGGACCCAGTACTTC.

The chain carries TRBV7-9 and TRBJ1-5; D is possibly TRBD1 (5 bases). Trimming left V 1 base short and J 1 base short, with 11 bases between. This CDR3 is built from 16 residues. Germline CDR1 is SEHNR and CDR2 is FQNEAQ (reference sequence). The CDR3 sequence: CASSLDPGSSNQPQHF. CDR3 coding DNA: TGTGCCAGCAGCTTAGACCCAGGGTCAAGCAATCAGCCCCAGCATTTT.

J is TRBJ2-2 and V is TRBV2, with 9 bases fitting TRBD2. V lost 7 bases, J lost 6 bases, and 9 bases stayed unmatched. The CDR3 spans 15 residues. CDR1 and CDR2 (germline): SNHLY, FYNNEI. CDR3 sequence (DNA): TGTGCCAGCAATTTCGGACTAGCGACCCCCGGGGAGCTGTTTTTT. Translated: CASNFGLATPGELFF.

V usage is TRBV30 and J usage is TRBJ1-6; no clear D. V shed 1 base and J shed 9 bases, with 4 bases lying between them. Per germline, CDR1 GTSNPN and CDR2 SVGIG (reference sequence). This CDR3 contains 11 residues. This CDR3 reads CAWSGRSPLHF. Here the CDR3 DNA reads TGTGCCTGGAGTGGTCGTTCACCCCTCCACTTT.

V is TRBV18 and J is TRBJ2-6; D remains unclear. V was pared by 2 bases and J by 2 bases, with 10 bases between. From germline, CDR1 is KGHSH and CDR2 LQKENI. The CDR3 is 16 residues long. The CDR3 region has the DNA TGTGCCAGCTCACCATTTCAAGGCGCTGGGGCCAACGTCCTGACTTTC. It specifies CASSPFQGAGANVLTF.

The chain has TRBV10-1 and TRBJ2-1; D uncertain. CDR3 length: 15 residues. CDR1 and CDR2 from the germline V gene are WNHNN and SYGVQD (reference sequence). Deletions cut 2 bases from V and 6 bases from J, with 14 bases between. The CDR3 protein is CASSEGPAPGNEQFF. In nucleotides, the CDR3 is TGCGCCAGCAGTGAGGGCCCCGCACCAGGCAATGAGCAGTTCTTC.

V usage is TRBV19 and J usage is TRBJ1-1; 8 bases are shared with TRBD1. CDR3 length: 15 residues. In germline, CDR1 is LNHDA, CDR2 SQIVND (reference sequence). Unmatched junction bases numbered 11, after V lost 6 bases and J lost 5 bases. CDR3 amino acids: CASRKTQGVETEAFF. Written as DNA, the CDR3 is TGTGCCAGTAGAAAAACACAGGGGGTTGAGACTGAAGCTTTCTTT. The full variable domain, its missing parts supplied by reference TRBV19 and TRBJ1-1, is DGGITQSPKYLFRKEGQNVTLSCEQNLNHDAMYWYRQDPGQGLRLIYYSQIVNDFQKGDIAEGYSVSREKKESFPLTVTSAQKNPTAFYLCASRKTQGVETEAFFGQGTRLTVV.

This chain uses TRBV18 with TRBJ1-5, with D uncertain. The CDR3 runs 12 residues. In germline, CDR1 is KGHSH, CDR2 LQKENI. The V end lost 3 bases, the J end lost 6 bases, and 6 bases lay between the germline ends. CDR3 region: CASSPERQPQHF. CDR3 DNA: TGTGCCAGCTCACCCGAACGTCAGCCCCAGCATTTT.

V gene TRBV2 combines with J gene TRBJ1-5, with D hard to call. Germline CDR1 SNHLY, CDR2 FYNNEI. The CDR3 contains 15 residues. V was clipped by 4 bases and J by 3 bases, with 13 bases between them. The CDR3 loop is CASSAREAVNQPQHF. The CDR3 nucleotides read TGTGCCAGCAGTGCCCGAGAGGCAGTCAATCAGCCCCAGCATTTT.

The chain recombines TRBV27 with TRBJ2-5; D not resolved. The germline V gene has CDR1 MNHEY and CDR2 SMNVEV (reference sequence). V dropped 1 base and J dropped 3 bases, with 15 bases sitting between them. This CDR3 has 16 residues. The CDR3 loop is CASSLYWVGLEETQYF. In nucleotides, the CDR3 is TGTGCCAGCAGTTTATATTGGGTGGGCTTGGAAGAGACCCAGTACTTC.

The chain employs TRBV9 and TRBJ2-5; TRBD1 matches at 8 bases. This CDR3 has 14 residues. CDR1 and CDR2 from the germline V gene are SGDLS and YYNGEE. V was clipped by 3 bases and J by 5 bases; unmatched bases: 6. The CDR3 region is CASSALGQVETQYF. Written as DNA, the CDR3 is TGTGCCAGCAGCGCACTGGGACAGGTGGAGACCCAGTACTTC.